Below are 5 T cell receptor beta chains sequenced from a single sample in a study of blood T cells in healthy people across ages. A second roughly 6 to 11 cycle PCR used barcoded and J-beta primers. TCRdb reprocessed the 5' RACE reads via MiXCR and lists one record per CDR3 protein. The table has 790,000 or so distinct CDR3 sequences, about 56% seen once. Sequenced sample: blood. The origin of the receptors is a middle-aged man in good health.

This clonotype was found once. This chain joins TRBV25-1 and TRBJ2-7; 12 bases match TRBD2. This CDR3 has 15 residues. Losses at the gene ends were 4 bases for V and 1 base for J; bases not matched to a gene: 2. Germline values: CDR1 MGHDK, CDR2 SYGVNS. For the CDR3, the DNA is TGTGCCAGCAGTGGACTAGCGGGAGTTTCCTACGAGCAGTACTTC. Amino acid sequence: CASSGLAGVSYEQYF.

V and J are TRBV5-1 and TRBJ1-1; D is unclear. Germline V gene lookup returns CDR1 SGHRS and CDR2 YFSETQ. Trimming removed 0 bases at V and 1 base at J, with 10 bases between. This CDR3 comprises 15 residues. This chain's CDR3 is CASSLVVGPNTEAFF. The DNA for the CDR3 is TGCGCCAGCAGCTTGGTTGTAGGCCCGAACACTGAAGCTTTCTTT.

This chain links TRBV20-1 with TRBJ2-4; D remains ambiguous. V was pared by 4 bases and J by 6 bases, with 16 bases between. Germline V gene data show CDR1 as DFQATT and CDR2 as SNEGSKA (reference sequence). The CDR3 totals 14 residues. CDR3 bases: TGCAGTGCTATCCCCTCGGGTACGAGAAACATTCAGTACTTC. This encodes CSAIPSGTRNIQYF.

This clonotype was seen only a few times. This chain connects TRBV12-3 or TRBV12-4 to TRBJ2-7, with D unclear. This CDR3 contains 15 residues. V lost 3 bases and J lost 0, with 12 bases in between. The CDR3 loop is CASSFPVGSSYEQYF. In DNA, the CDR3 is TGTGCCAGCAGTTTCCCCGTAGGAAGCTCCTACGAGCAGTACTTC.

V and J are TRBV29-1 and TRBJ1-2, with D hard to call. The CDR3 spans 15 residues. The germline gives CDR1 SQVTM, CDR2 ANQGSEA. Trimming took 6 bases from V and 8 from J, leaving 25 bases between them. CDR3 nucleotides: TGCAGCGTGACGGGCAGTAGTGGAGGATTAGGGGGCTACACCTTC. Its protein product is CSVTGSSGGLGGYTF.